This T cell receptor beta chain was recovered during a study of neurological immune-mediated disorders. TCRdb reanalysed the 5' RACE reads using MiXCR and keeps one entry per CDR3 protein. There are approximately 84,000 distinct CDR3 sequences in the sample; around 4.7% occur only once, and 5.7% lies in the top ten. Germline loops: CDR1 LGHDT, CDR2 YNNKEL (reference sequence). V dropped 2 bases and J dropped 6; count of bases not matched to a gene: 8. The CDR3 has 16 residues. The time point denotes: longitudinal time-point 3. V is TRBV3-1 and J is TRBJ2-1; 9 bases match TRBD2. Material for sequencing was PBMCs. The source is a woman aged 55 to 70 with multiple sclerosis. This CDR3 reads CASSQPAGGQTNEQFF. The DNA of the CDR3 is TGTGCCAGCAGCCAACCGGCGGGGGGGCAAACCAATGAGCAGTTCTTC.